Following are 15 T cell receptor beta chains from one sample sequenced in a study of shared clonotypes between healthy human individuals. Sequencing used immunoSEQ multiplex PCR; TCRdb keeps in-frame clones, though not all of them. The sample carries roughly 2,500,000 clones, 90% to 95% recorded once. Sequencing input: naive CD4+ T cells from PBMCs. Subset of the sample: CD45RA+ positively selected. These receptors came from a man younger than 35 in good health. Some clones in this sample may be carry-over from other donors' samples.

This clone was recorded once. J is TRBJ2-5 and V is TRBV5-1; 12 bases are a match to TRBD2. V lost 7 bases to trimming and J lost 5 bases; unmatched junction nucleotides: 12. The CDR3 spans 16 residues. CDR1 is SGHRS, CDR2 YFSETQ, per germline. The DNA for the CDR3 is TGCGCCAGCGGCCCGACTAGCGGGAGCTCCGGGGAGACCCAGTACTTC. Its translation: CASGPTSGSSGETQYF. Complete variable domain (other parts from reference TRBV5-1 and TRBJ2-5): KAGVTQTPRYLIKTRGQQVTLSCSPISGHRSVSWYQQTPGQGLQFLFEYFSETQRNKGNFPGRFSGRQFSNSRSEMNVSTLELGDSALYLCASGPTSGSSGETQYFGPGTRLLVL.

The V gene is TRBV2, the J gene TRBJ2-5, with 11 bases identical to TRBD2. This CDR3 region has 15 residues. Germline-derived CDR1 and CDR2 are SNHLY and FYNNEI. J lost 4 bases, V lost 6 bases, and 7 bases had no gene match. The CDR3 bases are TGTGCCAGCAGGGGGCTAGCGGGAGGAGGAGAGACCCAGTACTTC. Translated, it gives CASRGLAGGGETQYF. Filled out from reference TRBV2 and TRBJ2-5, the complete variable domain reads EPEVTQTPSHQVTQMGQEVILRCVPISNHLYFYWYRQILGQKVEFLVSFYNNEISEKSEIFDDQFSVERPDGSNFTLKIRSTKLEDSAMYFCASRGLAGGGETQYFGPGTRLLVL.

The chain combines TRBV19 with TRBJ1-2, with 10 bases lining up with TRBD1. V trimming: 3 bases; J trimming: 3 bases; junction bases outside the gene matches: 10. Looked up from germline, CDR1 is LNHDA and CDR2 is SQIVND (reference sequence). The CDR3 sequence is 17 residues long. CDR3 amino acids: CASSMLPGQGLDYGYTF. CDR3 in DNA: TGTGCCAGTAGTATGTTGCCGGGACAGGGGCTCGACTATGGCTACACCTTC.

The V call is TRBV10-3, the J call TRBJ2-5; 9 positions agree with TRBD2. CDR1 and CDR2 from the germline V gene are ENHRY and SYGVKD. There are 13 residues in the CDR3. J lost 4 bases, V lost 11 bases, and 8 bases had no gene match. The CDR3 sequence: CAARLAEGETQYF. CDR3 coding DNA: TGTGCCGCAAGACTAGCGGAAGGAGAGACCCAGTACTTC.

This chain connects TRBV6-6 to TRBJ1-1; D perhaps matches TRBD1 (5 bases). The CDR3 contains 16 residues. V lost 6 bases and J 6 bases, leaving 23 bases between the germline ends. CDR1 MNHNY and CDR2 SVGAGI come from the germline V gene (reference sequence). CDR3 region: CASSSGYPPLVAEAFF. CDR3 DNA sequence: TGTGCCAGCAGCTCAGGGTACCCCCCCCTGGTCGCTGAAGCTTTCTTT.

This clone was detected only once. V is TRBV28 and J is TRBJ2-1; 8 nucleotides line up with TRBD2. Unmatched junction bases numbered 9, after V lost 5 bases and J lost 12 bases. Germline CDR1 MDHEN, CDR2 SYDVKM. The CDR3 extends over 13 amino acids. The CDR3 DNA is TGTGCCAGCAGTAAATATAGCGGGGTGAGGCAGTTCTTC. It encodes CASSKYSGVRQFF.

The DNA for the CDR3 is TGTGCCAGCAGCTTGATCCCCAGGGGGGAAACCGGGGAGCTGTTTTTT. Translated: CASSLIPRGETGELFF. This chain uses TRBV5-6 with TRBJ2-2, with D possibly TRBD1 on 7 matching bases. The CDR3 has 16 residues. Germline CDR1 reads SGHDT; CDR2 reads YYEEEE. Trimming shortened V by 1 base and J by 5 bases, and 15 bases separated the two germline ends.

The rearrangement joins TRBV25-1 to TRBJ2-2; perhaps TRBD1 as D (6 bases). The CDR3 loop spans 16 amino acids. In germline, CDR1 is MGHDK, CDR2 SYGVNS. V lost 6 bases and J 2 bases, leaving 16 bases between the germline ends. The CDR3 here is CASSGWGRSNTGELFF. The CDR3 nucleotides read TGTGCCAGCAGCGGATGGGGGCGCAGCAACACCGGGGAGCTGTTTTTT.

The V and J genes are TRBV4-2 and TRBJ2-7; 10 bases fit TRBD2. Germline loops: CDR1 LGHNA, CDR2 YNFKEQ. V lost 2 bases, J lost 7 bases, and 11 bases stayed unmatched. The CDR3 is 16 amino acids. The CDR3 DNA sequence: TGTGCCAGCAGCCAAATAACTAGCGGGACTACTTTTGAGCAGTACTTC. This sequence encodes CASSQITSGTTFEQYF.

V usage is TRBV5-4 and J usage is TRBJ1-3; D is undetermined. This CDR3 has 14 amino acids. Trimming shortened V by 4 bases and J by 0 bases, and 8 bases separated the two germline ends. Germline loops: CDR1 SGHNT, CDR2 YYREEE (reference sequence). CDR3 region: CASSPDRSGNTIYF. Written as DNA, the CDR3 is TGTGCCAGCAGCCCAGACCGCTCTGGAAACACCATATATTTT.

The J gene is TRBJ2-7, the V gene TRBV5-6, with a weak D call TRBD2 (6 bases). The CDR3 runs to 13 residues. V gave up 2 bases and J gave up 6 bases, with 12 bases separating them. Germline V gene sequence: CDR1 SGHDT, CDR2 YYEEEE. The CDR3 region is CASSLYQGGEQYF. The CDR3, as DNA: TGTGCCAGCAGCTTATATCAGGGAGGCGAGCAGTACTTC.

V is TRBV28 and J is TRBJ2-2, with no clear D. Germline CDR1 reads MDHEN; CDR2 reads SYDVKM. V dropped 1 base and J dropped 6 bases, with 12 bases sitting between them. The CDR3 consists of 15 residues. The CDR3 coding sequence is TGTGCCAGCAGTTTATTTAGGGCAAGCCCCGGGGAGCTGTTTTTT. It is translated as CASSLFRASPGELFF.

The rearrangement joins TRBV15 to TRBJ1-2; 9 bases are a match to TRBD1. The CDR3 totals 16 residues. Germline V gene sequence: CDR1 LNHNV, CDR2 YYDKDF (reference sequence). V was pared by 1 base and J by 4 bases, with 7 bases of the junction left unmatched. CDR3 protein: CATSRGGTGGTYGYTF. In DNA, the CDR3 is TGTGCCACCAGCAGAGGCGGCACAGGGGGCACCTATGGCTACACCTTC. Together with reference TRBV15 and TRBJ1-2, the CDR3 gives the full variable domain: DAMVIQNPRYQVTQFGKPVTLSCSQTLNHNVMYWYQQKSSQAPKLLFHYYDKDFNNEADTPDNFQSRRPNTSFCFLDIRSPGLGDTAMYLCATSRGGTGGTYGYTFGSGTRLTVV.

The CDR3 DNA is TGTGCCACCCATCGGACTAGCGGCACAGATACGCAGTATTTT. Protein: CATHRTSGTDTQYF. The chain has TRBV5-4 and TRBJ2-3, with 9 bases aligning to TRBD2. There are 14 residues in the CDR3. The ends lost 9 bases at V and 1 base at J; junction bases unmatched: 6. Germline loops: CDR1 SGHNT, CDR2 YYREEE (reference sequence).

The rearrangement uses TRBV29-1 and TRBJ2-3, with D possibly being TRBD2 (6 bases). Germline-derived CDR1 and CDR2 are SQVTM and ANQGSEA. The ends were cut back, 4 bases at V and 2 bases at J, with 13 bases in the middle. The CDR3 covers 14 residues. CDR3: CSVGRSGLTDTQYF. The CDR3 coding sequence is TGCAGCGTTGGCCGTAGCGGACTCACAGATACGCAGTATTTT.